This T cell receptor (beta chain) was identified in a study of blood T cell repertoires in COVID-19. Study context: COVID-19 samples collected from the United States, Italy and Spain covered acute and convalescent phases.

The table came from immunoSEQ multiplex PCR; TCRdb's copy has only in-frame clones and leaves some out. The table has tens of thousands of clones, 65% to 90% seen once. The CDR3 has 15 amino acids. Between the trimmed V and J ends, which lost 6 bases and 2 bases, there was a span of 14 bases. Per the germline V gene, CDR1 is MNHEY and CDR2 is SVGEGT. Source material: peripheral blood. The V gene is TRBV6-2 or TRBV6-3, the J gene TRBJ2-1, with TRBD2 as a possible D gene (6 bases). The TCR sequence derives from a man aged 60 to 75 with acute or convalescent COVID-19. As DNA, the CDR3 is TGTGCCAGCAGCCAACTAGCCGTTGCCTACAATGAGCAGTTCTTC. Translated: CASSQLAVAYNEQFF.